The subject of this entry is one T cell receptor beta chain. TCRdb's copy holds only in-frame clones and misses some; the assay was immunoSEQ multiplex PCR. There are 150,000 to 200,000 clones in the sample; approximately 81% occur only once, and 13% to 15% lies in the top ten. Seattle patient enrollment occurred during active infection, with longitudinal follow-up thereafter. These data belong to a study of blood T cell repertoires in COVID-19. Study-wide context: The United States, Italy and Spain supplied acute and convalescent COVID-19 samples. From T cells, B-cell-depleted T cells, or PBMCs came the material, which was cDNA or gDNA.

The TCR originated in a woman in her 70s with COVID-19, enrolled during active disease. Sequencing input: peripheral blood.

The CDR3 bases are TGTGCCAGCAGAACGAGCTCTGGAAACACCATATATTTT. Translating gives CASRTSSGNTIYF. The J gene is TRBJ1-3, the V gene TRBV6-5; unclear D gene. This CDR3 has 13 residues. V was shortened by 6 bases and J by 0 bases, with 6 bases between the two germline ends. Per germline, CDR1 MNHEY and CDR2 SVGAGI.